This TCR beta chain was identified during a study of regulatory dendritic cells for organ transplantation. CDR1 is SNHLY and CDR2 is FYNNEI in the germline V gene. Trimming took 5 bases from V and 4 from J, leaving 9 bases between them. The CDR3 extends over 14 amino acids. Allogeneic regulatory or mature dendritic cells were co-cultured for roughly five days with CFSE-labeled sorted T cells at 1:10. Using immunoSEQ multiplex PCR, the repertoire was profiled, and TCRdb retains in-frame clones only, with some absent. Among 15,000 to 20,000 clones listed, approximately 80% were seen once. This clone was found a few times. Its antigen is currently unknown. Study-wide findings and caveats: Naive CD4+ and CD8+ repertoires were highly diverse; memory CD8+ was most oligoclonal. The most alloreactive TCR clonotypes were found in resting memory CD8+ cells.

Sequencing was carried out using memory CD4+ T cells from blood cultured with regulatory dendritic cells. The subset is: CD45RO+ memory T cells. The V call is TRBV2, the J call TRBJ2-6, with TRBD1 as a possible D gene (6 bases). The receptor's source is a human donor in good health. CDR3 coding DNA: TGTGCCAGCAGTCAGGGGCGAGGGGCCAACGTCCTGACTTTC. This gives the protein CASSQGRGANVLTF.